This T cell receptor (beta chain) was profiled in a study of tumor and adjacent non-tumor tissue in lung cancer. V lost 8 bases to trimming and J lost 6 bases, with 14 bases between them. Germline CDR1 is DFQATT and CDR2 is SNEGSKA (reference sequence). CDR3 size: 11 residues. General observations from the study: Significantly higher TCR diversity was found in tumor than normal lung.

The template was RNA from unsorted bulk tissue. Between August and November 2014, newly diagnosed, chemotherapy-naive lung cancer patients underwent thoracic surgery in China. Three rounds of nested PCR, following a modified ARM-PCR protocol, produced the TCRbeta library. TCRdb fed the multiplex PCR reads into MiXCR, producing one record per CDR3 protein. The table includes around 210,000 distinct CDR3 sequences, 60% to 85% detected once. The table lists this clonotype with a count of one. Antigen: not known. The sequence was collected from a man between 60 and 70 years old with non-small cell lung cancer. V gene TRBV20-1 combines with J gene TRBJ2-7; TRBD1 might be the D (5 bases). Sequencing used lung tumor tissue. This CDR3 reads CSPAWTIEQYF. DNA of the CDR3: TGCAGTCCTGCATGGACAATCGAGCAGTACTTC.